This TCR beta chain was documented in a study of shared clonotypes between healthy human individuals. This CDR3 region has 16 residues. Germline V lookup: CDR1 SGHTS, CDR2 YDEGEE. V was cut by 1 base and J by 1 base, with 9 bases left in between. Points from the study as a whole: Some clonotypes were shared by all four sorted-subset donors, while others were not shared. The non-shared ones had lower generation probabilities than the shared ones.

Comment on this clone: The antigen remains unidentified.

Original processing notes: Filtering differed, since immunoSEQ gave only junction sequences and no quality scores. Assay used: immunoSEQ multiplex PCR; TCRdb lists only in-frame clones, some missing. V and J calls plus clone size are reproduced from that table; the DNA served to infer D and trimming. The sample holds 950,000 to 1,100,000 clones, about 80% seen once. The sample comprised memory CD4+ T cells sorted from blood. Subset in this sample: CD45RA-negative fraction. This chain uses TRBV5-8 with TRBJ2-6, with D perhaps given as TRBD1 or TRBD2 (5 bases each). This receptor was taken from a man aged 18 to 30 in good health. The CDR3 sequence: CASSLPGASGANVLTF. For the CDR3, the DNA is TGTGCCAGCAGCTTGCCCGGGGCGTCTGGGGCCAACGTCCTGACTTTC.